These T cell receptor beta chains were read from a single sample in a study of Ad26.COV2.S vaccination and SARS-CoV-2 variants. TCRdb's copy holds only in-frame clones and misses some; the assay was immunoSEQ multiplex PCR. Of hundreds of thousands of clones in the sample, roughly nine tenths were seen once. Sequenced here: peripheral blood, sampled in a trial of Ad26.COV2.S vaccine versus placebo. The receptors come from a person aged 18-60 years who received the Ad26.COV2.S COVID-19 vaccine or a placebo. Each CDR3 is given with its conserved first and last residue. A D gene is named only where the DNA matches it firmly. Size values are once, few and many counts, or a class for expanded clones, and some rows have none.

v_gene,len,j_gene,abundance,d_gene,CDR3nt,CDR3aa
TRBV19,13,TRBJ2-1,.,.,TGTGCCAGTAGTATAGATAGCGCCAATGAGCAGTTCTTC,CASSIDSANEQFF
TRBV29-1,14,TRBJ1-1,.,.,TGCAGCGCCGGGACGGGGATCATGAACACTGAAGCTTTCTTT,CSAGTGIMNTEAFF
TRBV4-2,15,TRBJ2-3,once,.,TGTGCCAGCAGCCAAGATTCCGCAGACACAGATACGCAGTATTTT,CASSQDSADTDTQYF
TRBV29-1,15,TRBJ2-1,.,TRBD2,TGCAGCGCTCCGCTCGACCATACGGGGGGCAATGAGCAGTTCTTC,CSAPLDHTGGNEQFF
TRBV6-5,14,TRBJ2-7,.,TRBD1,TGTGCCAGCAGGACAGGGGTAGGGTCCTACGAGCAGTACTTC,CASRTGVGSYEQYF
TRBV10-2,11,TRBJ2-5,.,.,TGCGCCAGCAGTGAGAAAGAGACCCAGTACTTC,CASSEKETQYF
TRBV4-3,17,TRBJ1-3,.,.,TGCGCCAGCAGCCAAGACGTGAAGGTTTTCTCTGGAAACACCATATATTTT,CASSQDVKVFSGNTIYF
TRBV19,16,TRBJ1-5,few,.,TGTGCCAGTACCCTGTCCGGGGGGCGAAGCAATCAGCCCCAGCATTTT,CASTLSGGRSNQPQHF
TRBV19,15,TRBJ2-2,.,.,TGTGCCAGTAGTAGAGACAGGTCGGGCACCGGGGAGCTGTTTTTT,CASSRDRSGTGELFF
TRBV27,15,TRBJ1-6,.,.,TGTGCCAGCAGTTTTGTAAGCTCCTATAATTCACCCCTCCACTTT,CASSFVSSYNSPLHF
TRBV19,13,TRBJ2-7,.,TRBD2,TGTGCCAGCGGACTAGCGGGATCCCACGAGCAGTACTTC,CASGLAGSHEQYF
TRBV3-1/TRBV3-2,12,TRBJ1-5,.,.,TGTGCCAGCAGCCTTTTAGGTCAGCCCCAGCATTTT,CASSLLGQPQHF
TRBV5-1,14,TRBJ1-5,.,.,TGCGCCAGCGCTCCGGACAGAAGCACTCAGCCCCAGCATTTT,CASAPDRSTQPQHF
TRBV6-6,12,TRBJ2-7,few,TRBD2,TGTGCCAGCAGTTACCGGGGGGACGAGCAGTACTTC,CASSYRGDEQYF
TRBV5-4,15,TRBJ1-1,.,.,TGTGCCAGCAGCTTGGATCTCACCCTGAACACTGAAGCTTTCTTT,CASSLDLTLNTEAFF
TRBV3-1/TRBV3-2,15,TRBJ1-2,once,TRBD1,TGTGCCAGCAGCCAAGGGACAGGGGGAGGGTATGGCTACACCTTC,CASSQGTGGGYGYTF
TRBV10-3,16,TRBJ2-2,.,.,TGTGCCATCAGGTCGTCCGCGGTCTCTAAGTCCGGGGAGCTGTTTTTT,CAIRSSAVSKSGELFF
TRBV19,14,TRBJ2-3,.,TRBD2,TGTGCCAGTGGGCTAGCGGGAGGCACAGATACGCAGTATTTT,CASGLAGGTDTQYF
TRBV5-1,14,TRBJ2-7,.,.,TGCGCCAGCAGCTTGGGCAGGGTGGGCAACGAGCAGTACTTC,CASSLGRVGNEQYF
TRBV19,21,TRBJ2-4,.,TRBD2,TGTGCCAGTAGTATATTGCAAACCGGGACTAGCGGGGAGAGGGCCAAAAACATTCAGTACTTC,CASSILQTGTSGERAKNIQYF
TRBV5-1,15,TRBJ2-1,.,.,TGCGCCAGCAGCTCGCGGGACTTCCCGGGAGCTGAGCAGTTCTTC,CASSSRDFPGAEQFF
TRBV5-6,15,TRBJ1-1,.,TRBD1,TGTGCCAGCAGTTCGTTAGGACAGGGAGGCACTGAAGCTTTCTTT,CASSSLGQGGTEAFF
TRBV6-2/TRBV6-3,13,TRBJ2-7,.,TRBD1,TGTGCCAGCAGTTACAGGGGGCCGGACGAGCAGTACTTC,CASSYRGPDEQYF
TRBV2,14,TRBJ2-2,.,.,TGTGCCAGCAGTGATTGGTTGGGGACCGGGGAGCTGTTTTTT,CASSDWLGTGELFF
TRBV10-1,17,TRBJ2-7,.,TRBD1,TGCGCCAGCAGCGCCGGGACAGGCGATTTCAGCTCCTACGAGCAGTACTTC,CASSAGTGDFSSYEQYF
TRBV5-4,15,TRBJ2-3,once,.,TGTGCCAGCAGCTTGGGGGGGAGAAACACAGATACGCAGTATTTT,CASSLGGRNTDTQYF
TRBV11-2,16,TRBJ2-3,.,.,TGTGCCAGCAGCTTAGGGTCGTCACCTCGCACAGATACGCAGTATTTT,CASSLGSSPRTDTQYF
TRBV19,15,TRBJ1-5,few,TRBD1,TGTGCCAGTAGATTGGGACAGAATAGCAATCAGCCCCAGCATTTT,CASRLGQNSNQPQHF
TRBV5-1,18,TRBJ2-7,.,TRBD2,TGCGCCAGCAGCCGCGGGACTAGCGGGAGGATCGCCTCCTACGAGCAGTACTTC,CASSRGTSGRIASYEQYF
TRBV27,13,TRBJ2-6,.,.,TGTGCCAGCAGGCCCTCTGGGGCCAACGTCCTGACTTTC,CASRPSGANVLTF
TRBV7-8,17,TRBJ2-2,.,TRBD2,TGTGCCAGCAGCCCGGGGGTAGCGGGAGGGCCCACCGGGGAGCTGTTTTTT,CASSPGVAGGPTGELFF
TRBV6-5,15,TRBJ2-4,.,TRBD2,TGTGCCATCGCTCGGGGGGGCAAAGCCAAAAACATTCAGTACTTC,CAIARGGKAKNIQYF
TRBV6-5,15,TRBJ1-3,.,.,TGTGCCAGCAGTTACAGTGGAAGCTCTGGAAACACCATATATTTT,CASSYSGSSGNTIYF
TRBV29-1,11,TRBJ1-2,.,.,TGCAGCGTTATGGGGAGGGATGGCTACACCTTC,CSVMGRDGYTF
TRBV3-1/TRBV3-2,17,TRBJ2-7,.,TRBD2,TGTGCCAGCAGCCGCATCGGGCTAGCGGGAGGCTCCTACGAGCAGTACTTC,CASSRIGLAGGSYEQYF
TRBV6-5,16,TRBJ1-3,few,.,TGTGCCAGCAGTTTGCAACAGGGAGGCCCTGGAAACACCATATATTTT,CASSLQQGGPGNTIYF
TRBV12-3/TRBV12-4,13,TRBJ1-1,.,.,TGTGCCAGCATTCCTAGGGGAAACACTGAAGCTTTCTTT,CASIPRGNTEAFF
TRBV29-1,16,TRBJ2-1,.,TRBD1,TGCAGCGTTAGGGGAACCGGGACAGGGGTTTTTAATGAGCAGTTCTTC,CSVRGTGTGVFNEQFF
TRBV27,15,TRBJ1-4,.,TRBD1,TGTGCCAGCAGTTTGAGGGGGCCCAAGGATGAAAAACTGTTTTTT,CASSLRGPKDEKLFF
TRBV7-3,15,TRBJ2-2,.,TRBD1,TGTGCCAGCAGCGAAGGGACAGCCAACACCGGGGAGCTGTTTTTT,CASSEGTANTGELFF
TRBV5-1,16,TRBJ2-5,.,TRBD2,TGCGCCAGCAGCCCCCGACCCCGGGGGGGGCCGGAGACCCAGTACTTC,CASSPRPRGGPETQYF
TRBV30,12,TRBJ2-2,.,.,TGTGCCTGGAGTCTCACGTGGGGGGAGCTGTTTTTT,CAWSLTWGELFF
TRBV5-6,15,TRBJ2-1,.,.,TGTGCCAGCAGCTTAGGTGGCAGCTACTACAATGAGCAGTTCTTC,CASSLGGSYYNEQFF
TRBV7-8,19,TRBJ2-7,.,TRBD1,TGTGCCAGCAGCTCCCCCCCGGGACAGCTAAACCCCAGGCCCTACGAGCAGTACTTC,CASSSPPGQLNPRPYEQYF
TRBV5-8,13,TRBJ1-6,.,.,TGTGCCAGCAAAGATACCTATAATTCACCCCTCCACTTT,CASKDTYNSPLHF
TRBV5-1,14,TRBJ1-4,.,.,TGCGCCAGCAGCTTGGGGTCTCCTAATGAAAAACTGTTTTTT,CASSLGSPNEKLFF
TRBV5-6,16,TRBJ2-3,.,TRBD2,TGTGCCAGCAGCTACTTGACTAGCGGGAGATTGGGTACGCAGTATTTT,CASSYLTSGRLGTQYF
TRBV15,16,TRBJ2-7,.,.,TGTGCCACCAGCAGAGATCACGGCGGGTATACCTACGAGCAGTACTTC,CATSRDHGGYTYEQYF
TRBV6-5,15,TRBJ2-7,.,TRBD1,TGTGCCAGCAGTCAGGCGACAGGGGGCACCTACGAGCAGTACTTC,CASSQATGGTYEQYF
TRBV5-1,17,TRBJ1-6,.,TRBD1,TGCGCCAGCAGCGCCGGGACAGGGGCGGAGTATAATTCACCCCTCCACTTT,CASSAGTGAEYNSPLHF
TRBV4-2,13,TRBJ1-5,once,.,TGTGCCGCGGCGAGGGACCTAAATCAGCCCCAGCATTTT,CAAARDLNQPQHF
TRBV21-1,16,TRBJ2-1,.,.,TGTGCCAGCATCCTACAGGGGGTTGACTCCTACAATGAGCAGTTCTTC,CASILQGVDSYNEQFF